The rows below give T cell receptor beta chains drawn from one sample of a study of blood T cells in healthy people across ages. TCRdb called the 5' RACE reads again in MiXCR, with one record for every CDR3 protein. Among some 1.8 million distinct CDR3 sequences, about two fifths were seen once, and the ten largest hold 23%. Sequenced: blood. The receptors come from a human donor in good health. Each CDR3 is given with its conserved first and last residue. D genes are given only for firm matches. Clone size is not always given. Where it is, it says once, few, many or a class for expanded clones.

TRBJ2-1,TRBV9,-,few,TGTGCCTGCGGGGTTCGACACGATGAGCAGTTCTTC,CACGVRHDEQFF
TRBJ1-1,TRBV6-6,-,-,TGTGCCAGCAGTTACTCAGGTCCGGGGGCCGGTGAAGCTTTCTTT,CASSYSGPGAGEAFF
TRBJ2-4,TRBV5-1,-,few,TGCGCCAGCATGGGGCAGGGATTAGCCAAAAACATTCAGTACTTC,CASMGQGLAKNIQYF
TRBJ1-2,TRBV12-3/TRBV12-4,TRBD1,-,TGTGCCAGCAGGGGACAGGGTGGCCACACCTTC,CASRGQGGHTF
TRBJ2-7,TRBV4-1,-,once,TGCGCCAGCAGCATCTATATGGGGATCTACGAGCAGTACTTC,CASSIYMGIYEQYF
TRBJ2-7,TRBV6-6,TRBD1,-,TGTGCCAGCAAGGCGGACAGGGGGCCAGGCGAGCAGTACTTC,CASKADRGPGEQYF
TRBJ2-2,TRBV12-3/TRBV12-4,TRBD1,-,TGTGCCAGTGAGGGGGCCGCAGGGGAGCTGTTTTTT,CASEGAAGELFF
TRBJ2-7,TRBV20-1,-,-,TGCAGTGCTAGGGGACTGGTGTACGAGCAGTACTTC,CSARGLVYEQYF
TRBJ2-4,TRBV19,TRBD1,-,TGTGCCAGTAGTTTGCGGGACAGGTCCTCGTGGGGCATTCAGTACTTC,CASSLRDRSSWGIQYF
TRBJ2-1,TRBV6-2/TRBV6-3,-,few,TGTGCCAGCACCAGCACCCGGGTGAGTGAGCAGTTCTTC,CASTSTRVSEQFF
TRBJ2-1,TRBV7-3,TRBD2,few,TGTGCCAGCAGTTATCTTAGCGGGGGGGCCGGGATAGGTAATGAGCAGTTCTTC,CASSYLSGGAGIGNEQFF
TRBJ2-7,TRBV20-1,TRBD2,-,TGCAGTGCCCAGGGTGGGGGGGGTCCTTTGTACGAGCAGTACTTC,CSAQGGGGPLYEQYF
TRBJ2-1,TRBV4-2,-,-,TGTGCCAGCAGCCAAGATCTAGGGCTTAGGGGCAATGAGCAGTTCTTC,CASSQDLGLRGNEQFF
TRBJ2-4,TRBV7-8,TRBD2,-,TGTGCCAGCAGCCCCGGACTAGCCCTTCAGTACTTC,CASSPGLALQYF
TRBJ2-2,TRBV6-2/TRBV6-3,-,-,TGTGCCAGCAGTTACACCGCAGGGGTTATCACCGGGGAGCTGTTTTTT,CASSYTAGVITGELFF
TRBJ2-7,TRBV7-9,-,-,TGTGCCAGCAGCTTAGGTCCCTCCATCTCCTACGAGCAGTACTTC,CASSLGPSISYEQYF
TRBJ1-4,TRBV20-1,-,-,TGCAGTGCTAGAGATGAAGGGTCCGATGAAAAACTGTTTTTT,CSARDEGSDEKLFF
TRBJ2-6,TRBV4-2,TRBD1,few,TGTGCCAGCAGCCAAGGGGACAGCATCTCTGGGGCCAACGTCCTGACTTTC,CASSQGDSISGANVLTF
TRBJ2-7,TRBV11-1,-,-,TGTGCCAGCAGCCAGAGTTCGGGGGCCCACTACGAGCAGTACTTC,CASSQSSGAHYEQYF
TRBJ1-6,TRBV27,-,-,TGTGCCAGCAGTTTAACGGGGGCTCGGGTGGGTTCACCCCTCCACTTT,CASSLTGARVGSPLHF
TRBJ1-2,TRBV20-1,-,-,TGCAGTGCGGGGCAGGTCCAGTATGGCTACACCTTC,CSAGQVQYGYTF
TRBJ1-5,TRBV24-1,-,-,TGTACCACCAGTGATGTGGGGGACAATCAGCCCCAGCATTTT,CTTSDVGDNQPQHF
TRBJ2-1,TRBV24-1,TRBD1,few,TGTGCCACCAGTGAGGGGACAGTCGAGTTCTTC,CATSEGTVEFF
TRBJ1-2,TRBV21-1,-,-,TGTGCCAGCAGCAAAGTAACAGCCTATGGCTACACCTTC,CASSKVTAYGYTF
TRBJ2-1,TRBV2,-,-,TGTGCCAGCAATTGGGCCAGAGACAATGAGCAGTTCTTC,CASNWARDNEQFF
TRBJ2-7,TRBV9,TRBD1,-,TGTGCCAGCAGCGCACAGGGGGCGCCTGCCTACGAGCAGTACTTC,CASSAQGAPAYEQYF
TRBJ1-1,TRBV11-2,TRBD1,-,TGTGCCAGCAGCCCCTGGACAGGGCAGTCCGGGAACACTGAAGCTTTCTTT,CASSPWTGQSGNTEAFF
TRBJ2-3,TRBV2,TRBD2,-,TGTGCCAGCGGGCGGGGACTAGCAGCAGATACGCAGTATTTT,CASGRGLAADTQYF